Following are 21 T cell receptor beta chains from one sample sequenced in a study of blood T cell repertoires in COVID-19 (dated by TCRdb to the early 2020s). Receptor amplification or capture employed the immunoSEQ multiplex PCR assay. TCRdb carries this immuneACCESS record with in-frame sequences only. Its versions omit some clonotypes, under half of them owing to an unresolved V gene in the studies checked, with the rest unexplained. The sample table holds 200,000 to 300,000 clones, of which about nine tenths were seen once. The ten top clones hold 0.83% of the sample. The sequenced sample was peripheral blood. The receptors were gathered from a man aged 25 to 40 with COVID-19, enrolled during active disease.

The chain employs TRBV5-1 and TRBJ2-2; 7 bases are a match to TRBD1. CDR1 SGHRS and CDR2 YFSETQ come from the germline V gene. The CDR3 length is 14 residues. V gave up 6 bases and J gave up 4 bases; unmatched junction bases: 6. CDR3 nucleotides: TGCGCCAGCACAAACGGACAGGCCACCGGGGAGCTGTTTTTT. It encodes CASTNGQATGELFF.

The rearrangement links TRBV27 to TRBJ1-1; 10 bases are a match to TRBD1. CDR1 is MNHEY and CDR2 is SMNVEV in the germline V gene (reference sequence). The length of the CDR3 is 17 residues. V shed 2 bases and J 2 bases; nucleotides not matched to a gene: 8. Here the CDR3 reads CASSLTWGTGANTEAFF. The CDR3 DNA reads as TGTGCCAGCAGTTTAACCTGGGGGACAGGGGCAAACACTGAAGCTTTCTTT.

The sample holds one count of this clone. The genes are TRBV5-1 and TRBJ1-2; D remains ambiguous. The length of the CDR3 is 15 residues. Trimming left V 2 bases short and J 7 bases short, with 18 bases between. Germline V gene sequence: CDR1 SGHRS, CDR2 YFSETQ. CDR3: CASSLSTGQTRGYTF. As DNA, the CDR3 is TGCGCCAGCAGCTTATCAACTGGGCAGACCCGTGGCTACACCTTC.

The chain recombines TRBV6-6 with TRBJ1-2, with 8 positions matching TRBD1. The CDR3 is 15 amino acids. The V gene's germline CDR1 is MNHNY and CDR2 SVGAGI (reference sequence). V lost 7 bases, J lost 0 bases, and 7 bases stayed unmatched. This chain's CDR3 is CASTRTGHTNYGYTF. The CDR3 DNA reads as TGTGCCAGCACCCGGACAGGGCACACTAACTATGGCTACACCTTC.

This clone is a singleton in its sample. The V and J genes are TRBV10-3 and TRBJ1-5; perhaps TRBD1 as D (5 bases). The germline CDR1 and CDR2 sequences are ENHRY and SYGVKD. The CDR3 is 15 amino acids. The V end was cut by 0 bases, the J end by 3 bases, with 9 bases between. CDR3 sequence (DNA): TGTGCCATCAGTGAGTCTACAGGCCCCAATCAGCCCCAGCATTTT. Its protein is CAISESTGPNQPQHF.

The chain joins TRBV9 to TRBJ2-1, with 10 positions matching TRBD2. Germline V gives CDR1 SGDLS, CDR2 YYNGEE. Losses at the gene ends were 4 bases for V and 0 bases for J; bases not matched to a gene: 7. The CDR3 has 17 amino acids. In DNA, the CDR3 is TGTGCCAGCAGCCCACGGACTAGCGGTAGCTCCTACAATGAGCAGTTCTTC. Protein product: CASSPRTSGSSYNEQFF.

The CDR3 loop reads CASSGGDSPLHF. CDR3 sequence (DNA): TGTGCCAGCAGTGGGGGAGATTCACCCCTCCACTTT. The chain links TRBV2 to TRBJ1-6; no reliable D call. CDR1 and CDR2 (germline): SNHLY, FYNNEI. The V end lost 4 bases, the J end lost 8 bases, and 6 bases lay between the germline ends. CDR3 length: 12 amino acids.

This clone was picked up one time. The CDR3, as DNA: TGCGCCAGCAGCTTGAGGGCTAGCGGGGGGACCACCGGGGAGCTGTTTTTT. This translates into CASSLRASGGTTGELFF. The chain joins TRBV5-1 to TRBJ2-2; 11 bases are a match to TRBD2. The V and J ends lost 1 base and 4 bases, in that order; junction bases with no gene match: 6. Germline lookup yields CDR1 SGHRS and CDR2 YFSETQ. This CDR3 comprises 17 residues.

V and J are TRBV4-2 and TRBJ2-3; 11 nucleotides agree with TRBD1. The CDR3 runs 17 residues. The trim removed 0 bases at V and 5 bases at J, leaving 7 bases unmatched. Germline CDR1 and CDR2: LGHNA and YNFKEQ. In DNA form, the CDR3 reads TGTGCCAGCAGCCAAGATCTTTCGGGACAGGGGGAAGATACGCAGTATTTT. Protein product: CASSQDLSGQGEDTQYF.

Concerning this clone: The sample contains more than one DNA sequence encoding this CDR3. The rearrangement joins TRBV29-1 to TRBJ1-2; tentative D call: TRBD1 (6 bases). The CDR3 has 11 residues. Trimming cost V 3 bases and J 8 bases, with 10 bases left between them. The germline V gene encodes CDR1 SQVTM and CDR2 ANQGSEA. The chain's CDR3 is CSVDRGGGYTF. CDR3 nucleotide sequence: TGCAGCGTTGACAGGGGCGGGGGCTACACCTTC. Filled out from reference TRBV29-1 and TRBJ1-2, the complete variable domain reads SAVISQKPSRDICQRGTSLTIQCQVDSQVTMMFWYRQQPGQSLTLIATANQGSEATYESGFVIDKFPISRPNLTFSTLTVSNMSPEDSSIYLCSVDRGGGYTFGSGTRLTVV.

The chain has TRBV5-6 and TRBJ1-3; tentative D call: TRBD1 (5 bases). This CDR3 comprises 14 residues. Germline-derived CDR1 and CDR2 are SGHDT and YYEEEE. The V end was cut by 4 bases, the J end by 2 bases, with 10 bases between. The CDR3, as DNA: TGTGCCAGCAGCCCAGGACAACCTGGAAACACCATATATTTT. Protein product: CASSPGQPGNTIYF.

The chain couples TRBV7-9 to TRBJ1-6; D not resolved. V was shortened by 4 bases and J by 0 bases, with 7 bases between the two germline ends. The CDR3 extends over 15 amino acids. Looked up from germline, CDR1 is SEHNR and CDR2 is FQNEAQ (reference sequence). The CDR3 spells CASSSPSSYNSPLHF. The CDR3 nucleotides read TGTGCCAGCAGCTCACCTAGCTCCTATAATTCACCCCTCCACTTT.

V is TRBV7-3 and J is TRBJ2-1; D possibly corresponds to TRBD1 (5 bases). Germline values: CDR1 SGHTA, CDR2 FQGTGA. V was clipped by 4 bases and J by 1 base, with 11 bases between them. This CDR3 comprises 15 residues. CDR3: CASSSSGQSYNEQFF. CDR3 DNA: TGTGCCAGCAGCTCCTCAGGGCAGTCCTACAATGAGCAGTTCTTC.

The V call is TRBV10-1, the J call TRBJ1-5, with 7 bases that match TRBD1. J was trimmed by 2 bases and V by 8 bases; bases with no gene match: 0. Germline V gene sequence: CDR1 WNHNN, CDR2 SYGVQD (reference sequence). The CDR3 is 12 amino acids. CDR3 nucleotides: TGCGCCAGCGACAGGGGCAATCAGCCCCAGCATTTT. Its translation is CASDRGNQPQHF.

The V and J genes are TRBV5-1 and TRBJ2-5; D unresolved. The CDR3 totals 10 residues. V shed 4 bases and J shed 5 bases, with 3 bases lying between them. Looked up from germline, CDR1 is SGHRS and CDR2 is YFSETQ. CDR3 loop: CASSPETQYF. Written as DNA, the CDR3 is TGCGCCAGCAGCCCGGAGACCCAGTACTTC. Drawing the rest from reference TRBV5-1 and TRBJ2-5, the complete variable domain is KAGVTQTPRYLIKTRGQQVTLSCSPISGHRSVSWYQQTPGQGLQFLFEYFSETQRNKGNFPGRFSGRQFSNSRSEMNVSTLELGDSALYLCASSPETQYFGPGTRLLVL.

This chain links TRBV7-3 with TRBJ2-2, with 8 bases aligning to TRBD2. J gave up 5 bases and V 1 base, and 12 bases lay outside the gene matches. CDR1 is SGHTA and CDR2 is FQGTGA in the germline V gene. This CDR3 region has 18 residues. For the CDR3, the DNA is TGTGCCAGCAGCTTAAAGGGACTAGGAGGGGGATATACCGGGGAGCTGTTTTTT. Protein product: CASSLKGLGGGYTGELFF.

The rearrangement joins TRBV5-5 to TRBJ1-1, with D unclear. Trimming pared 0 bases from V and 5 bases from J, leaving 11 bases between. The germline CDR1 and CDR2 sequences are SGHKS and YYEKEE (reference sequence). CDR3 length equals 14 residues. CDR3 DNA: TGTGCCAGCAGCTTGGATGGAGGAGGGACTGAAGCTTTCTTT. Its protein product is CASSLDGGGTEAFF.

The rearrangement joins TRBV27 to TRBJ2-7; 8 bases agree with TRBD1. The CDR3 is made up of 16 amino acids. Germline-derived CDR1 and CDR2 are MNHEY and SMNVEV (reference sequence). J lost 3 bases, V lost 6 bases, and 13 bases had no gene match. CDR3 in amino acids: CASSFSSGTGFYEQYF. The DNA for the CDR3 is TGTGCCAGCAGCTTTAGTTCCGGGACAGGATTCTACGAGCAGTACTTC.

This chain connects TRBV27 to TRBJ2-6, with a weak D call TRBD1 (6 bases). Trimming cost V 2 bases and J 0 bases, with 11 bases left between them. The CDR3 covers 17 residues. Germline CDR1 MNHEY, CDR2 SMNVEV (reference sequence). The CDR3 coding sequence is TGTGCCAGCAGTTTAAACAGGGAAATCTCTGGGGCCAACGTCCTGACTTTC. Amino acid sequence: CASSLNREISGANVLTF.

The V and J genes are TRBV11-2 and TRBJ1-6; 10 bases match TRBD1. From germline, CDR1 is SGHAT and CDR2 FQNNGV. V gave up 1 base and J gave up 7 bases; unmatched junction bases: 10. This CDR3 is 18 amino acids long. The DNA for the CDR3 is TGTGCCAGCAGCTTAGCGGGTAACGGACAGGGGGGCAATTCACCCCTCCACTTT. Protein product: CASSLAGNGQGGNSPLHF.

The J gene is TRBJ2-7, the V gene TRBV5-1, with D possibly being TRBD1 (5 bases). The CDR3 spans 15 residues. Germline V gene lookup returns CDR1 SGHRS and CDR2 YFSETQ. The V gene lost 0 bases and the J gene lost 2 bases, with 12 bases spanning the gap. CDR3 region: CASSLGWGRTYEQYF. CDR3 bases: TGCGCCAGCAGCTTGGGTTGGGGCCGGACCTACGAGCAGTACTTC.